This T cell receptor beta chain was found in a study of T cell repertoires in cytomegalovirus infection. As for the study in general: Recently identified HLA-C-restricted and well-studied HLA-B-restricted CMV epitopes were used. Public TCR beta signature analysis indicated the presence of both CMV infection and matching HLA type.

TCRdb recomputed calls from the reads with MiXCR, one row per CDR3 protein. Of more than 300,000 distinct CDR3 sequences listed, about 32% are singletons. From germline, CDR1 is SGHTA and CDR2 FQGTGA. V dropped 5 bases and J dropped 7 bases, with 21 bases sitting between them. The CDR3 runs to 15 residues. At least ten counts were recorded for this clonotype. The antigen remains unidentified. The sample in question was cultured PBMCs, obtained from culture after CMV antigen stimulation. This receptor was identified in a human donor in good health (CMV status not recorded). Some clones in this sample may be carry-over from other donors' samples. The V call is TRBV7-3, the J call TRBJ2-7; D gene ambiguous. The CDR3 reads CASSLYTLQGSEQYF. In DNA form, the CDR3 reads TGTGCCAGCAGCCTCTACACCCTCCAAGGGTCGGAGCAGTACTTC.